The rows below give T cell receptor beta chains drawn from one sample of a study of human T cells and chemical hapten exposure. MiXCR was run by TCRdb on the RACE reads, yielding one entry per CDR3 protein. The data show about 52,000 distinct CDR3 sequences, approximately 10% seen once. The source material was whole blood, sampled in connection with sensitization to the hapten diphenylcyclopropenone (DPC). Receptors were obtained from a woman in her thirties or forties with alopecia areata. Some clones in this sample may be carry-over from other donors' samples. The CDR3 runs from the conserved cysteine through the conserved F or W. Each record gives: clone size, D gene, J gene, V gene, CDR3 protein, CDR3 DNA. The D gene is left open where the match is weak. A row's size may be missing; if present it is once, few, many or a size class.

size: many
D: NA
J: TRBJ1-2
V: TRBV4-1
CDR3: CASSHPGRASYGYTF
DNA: TGCGCCAGCAGCCACCCCGGCCGAGCCAGCTATGGCTACACCTTC

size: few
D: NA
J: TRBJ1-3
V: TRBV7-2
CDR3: CASSFEAGNTIYF
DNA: TGTGCCAGCAGCTTTGAAGCTGGAAACACCATATATTTT

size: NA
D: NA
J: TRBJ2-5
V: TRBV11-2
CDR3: CASSPAETQYF
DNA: TGTGCCAGCAGCCCCGCGGAGACCCAGTACTTC

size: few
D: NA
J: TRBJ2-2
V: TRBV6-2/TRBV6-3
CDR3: CASNYGQGGTGELFF
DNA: TGTGCCAGCAACTACGGGCAGGGGGGAACCGGGGAGCTGTTTTTT

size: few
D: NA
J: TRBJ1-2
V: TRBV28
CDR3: CASSLPPRYGYTF
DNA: TGTGCCAGCAGTTTACCCCCACGTTATGGCTACACCTTC

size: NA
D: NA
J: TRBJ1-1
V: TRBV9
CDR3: CASSPRGEGVDTEAFF
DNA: TGTGCCAGCAGCCCCCGGGGTGAAGGGGTGGACACTGAAGCTTTCTTT

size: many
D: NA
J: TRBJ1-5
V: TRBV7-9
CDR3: CASSPGPSNQPQHF
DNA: TGTGCCAGCAGCCCTGGCCCTAGCAATCAGCCCCAGCATTTT

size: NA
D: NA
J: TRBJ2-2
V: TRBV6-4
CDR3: CASSAELGITGELFF
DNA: TGTGCCAGCAGTGCCGAGTTAGGAATCACCGGGGAGCTGTTTTTT

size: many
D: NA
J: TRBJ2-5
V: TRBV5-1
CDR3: CASRNDQETQYF
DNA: TGCGCCAGCAGAAACGACCAAGAGACCCAGTACTTC

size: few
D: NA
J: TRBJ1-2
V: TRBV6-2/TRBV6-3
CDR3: CASSYTGYGYTF
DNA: TGTGCCAGCAGTTACACCGGCTATGGCTACACCTTC

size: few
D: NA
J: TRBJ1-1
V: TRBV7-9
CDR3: CASSLADGTLTEAFF
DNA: TGTGCCAGCAGCTTAGCGGACGGGACTCTCACTGAAGCTTTCTTT

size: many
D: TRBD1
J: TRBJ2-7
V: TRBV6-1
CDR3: CASSEGTGKSGYEQYF
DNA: TGTGCCAGCAGTGAAGGGACAGGGAAAAGTGGTTACGAGCAGTACTTC

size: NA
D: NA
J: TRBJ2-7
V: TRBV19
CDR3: CASSLESNRGYEQYF
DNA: TGTGCCAGTAGTCTCGAGTCCAACCGGGGATACGAGCAGTACTTC

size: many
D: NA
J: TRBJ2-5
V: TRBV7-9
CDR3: CASNEQQETQYF
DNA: TGTGCCAGCAATGAACAGCAAGAGACCCAGTACTTC

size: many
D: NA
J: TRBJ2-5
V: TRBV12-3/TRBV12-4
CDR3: CASSLTVGEETQYF
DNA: TGTGCCAGCAGTCTGACAGTGGGCGAAGAGACCCAGTACTTC

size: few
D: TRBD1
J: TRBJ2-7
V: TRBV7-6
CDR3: CASSLLVDRAYEQYF
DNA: TGTGCCAGCAGCTTACTTGTGGACAGGGCCTACGAGCAGTACTTC

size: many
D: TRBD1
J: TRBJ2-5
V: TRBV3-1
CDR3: CASSQSGQGRNGQETQYF
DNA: TGTGCCAGCAGCCAATCAGGACAGGGGCGAAACGGCCAAGAGACCCAGTACTTC

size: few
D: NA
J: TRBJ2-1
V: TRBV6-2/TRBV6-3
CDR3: CASRNLQAVYNEQFF
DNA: TGTGCCAGCAGAAATCTCCAAGCGGTTTACAATGAGCAGTTCTTC

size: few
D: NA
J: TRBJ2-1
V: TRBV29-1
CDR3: CSARDDNEQFF
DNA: TGCAGCGCCCGGGACGACAATGAGCAGTTCTTC

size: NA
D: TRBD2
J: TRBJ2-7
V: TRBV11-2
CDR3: CASSLRVAGAYYEQYF
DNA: TGTGCCAGCAGCCTTCGGGTAGCGGGGGCGTACTACGAGCAGTACTTC

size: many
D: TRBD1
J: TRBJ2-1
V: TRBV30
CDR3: CAWSPGTGGYYEQFF
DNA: TGTGCCTGGAGCCCCGGGACAGGGGGCTACTATGAGCAGTTCTTC

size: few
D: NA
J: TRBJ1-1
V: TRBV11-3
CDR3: CASSLEEGGVTEAFF
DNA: TGTGCCAGCAGCTTAGAAGAGGGAGGGGTCACTGAAGCTTTCTTT

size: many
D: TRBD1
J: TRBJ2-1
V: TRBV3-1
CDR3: CASSPTGTGGAYNEQFF
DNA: TGTGCCAGCAGCCCCACCGGGACAGGGGGCGCTTACAATGAGCAGTTCTTC

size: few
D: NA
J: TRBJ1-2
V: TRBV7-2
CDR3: CASSLTHRMSYGYTF
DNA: TGTGCCAGCAGCTTAACGCACAGGATGTCCTATGGCTACACCTTC

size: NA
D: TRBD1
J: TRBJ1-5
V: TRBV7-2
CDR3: CASSLASGTGGGQPQHF
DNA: TGTGCCAGCAGCTTAGCGTCCGGGACAGGGGGCGGTCAGCCCCAGCATTTT

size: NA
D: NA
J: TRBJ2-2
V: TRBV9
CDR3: CASSPRGSRNTGELFF
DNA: TGTGCCAGCAGCCCCCGGGGGAGCAGGAACACCGGGGAGCTGTTTTTT

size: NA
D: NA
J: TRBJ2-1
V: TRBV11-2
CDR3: CASSFQEIVEQFF
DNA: TGTGCCAGCAGCTTTCAGGAGATAGTTGAGCAGTTCTTC

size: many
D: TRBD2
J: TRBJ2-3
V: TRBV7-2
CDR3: CASSSQTSGGADTQYF
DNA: TGTGCCAGCAGCTCACAGACTAGCGGGGGGGCAGATACGCAGTATTTT

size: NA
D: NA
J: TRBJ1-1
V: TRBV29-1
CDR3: CSTWTGASTEAFF
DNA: TGCAGCACGTGGACCGGGGCGAGCACTGAAGCTTTCTTT

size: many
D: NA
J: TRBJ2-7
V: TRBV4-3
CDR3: CASSQDRFSYEQYF
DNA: TGCGCCAGCAGCCAAGACAGGTTCTCCTACGAGCAGTACTTC

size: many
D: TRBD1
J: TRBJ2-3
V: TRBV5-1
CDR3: CASSLGQVPDTQYF
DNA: TGCGCCAGCAGCCTCGGACAGGTGCCAGATACGCAGTATTTT

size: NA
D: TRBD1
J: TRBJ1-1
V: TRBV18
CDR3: CASSSRTGLGTEAFF
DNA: TGTGCCAGCTCATCCCGGACAGGGCTCGGCACTGAAGCTTTCTTT

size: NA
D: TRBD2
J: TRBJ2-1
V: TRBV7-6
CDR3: CASSLSSGGANEQFF
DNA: TGTGCCAGCAGCTTATCTAGCGGGGGGGCCAATGAGCAGTTCTTC

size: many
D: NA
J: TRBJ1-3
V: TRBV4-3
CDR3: CASSQDWLSGNTIYF
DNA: TGCGCCAGCAGCCAAGATTGGTTATCTGGAAACACCATATATTTT

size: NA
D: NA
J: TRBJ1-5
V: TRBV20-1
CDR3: CSAGVAQPQHF
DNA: TGCAGTGCTGGAGTAGCTCAGCCCCAGCATTTT

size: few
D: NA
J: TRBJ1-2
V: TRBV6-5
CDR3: CASSYGDYGYTF
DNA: TGTGCCAGCAGTTATGGGGACTATGGCTACACCTTC

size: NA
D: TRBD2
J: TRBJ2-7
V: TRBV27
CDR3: CASSPRAGVRSQQYF
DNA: TGTGCCAGCAGCCCAAGAGCGGGAGTAAGGTCCCAGCAGTACTTC

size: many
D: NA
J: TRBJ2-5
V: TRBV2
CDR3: CASSKDVVLLETQYF
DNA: TGTGCCAGCAGCAAAGACGTAGTTCTACTAGAGACCCAGTACTTC

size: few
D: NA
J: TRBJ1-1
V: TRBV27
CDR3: CASSFRGGPENTEAFF
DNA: TGTGCCAGCAGTTTCCGGGGAGGGCCAGAGAACACTGAAGCTTTCTTT

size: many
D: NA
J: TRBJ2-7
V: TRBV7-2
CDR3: CASSPGGYEQYF
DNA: TGTGCCAGCAGCCCCGGCGGGTACGAGCAGTACTTC

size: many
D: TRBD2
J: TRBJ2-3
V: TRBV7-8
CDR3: CASSERDGGTDTQYF
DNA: TGTGCCAGCAGCGAGCGGGACGGTGGCACAGATACGCAGTATTTT

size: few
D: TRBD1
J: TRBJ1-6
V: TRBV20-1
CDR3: CSATGTGNSPLHF
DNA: TGCAGTGCTACCGGGACAGGGAATTCACCCCTCCACTTT

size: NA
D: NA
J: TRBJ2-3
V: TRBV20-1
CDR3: CSALDSGTDTQYF
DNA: TGCAGTGCCCTAGACAGCGGCACAGATACGCAGTATTTT

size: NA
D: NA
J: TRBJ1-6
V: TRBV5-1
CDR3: CASSYGRTKESLHF
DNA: TGCGCCAGCAGCTATGGCAGGACAAAGGAATCCCTCCACTTT

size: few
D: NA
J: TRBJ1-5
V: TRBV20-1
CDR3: CSARDEEGLNQPQHF
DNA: TGCAGTGCTAGAGATGAGGAAGGCCTCAATCAGCCCCAGCATTTT

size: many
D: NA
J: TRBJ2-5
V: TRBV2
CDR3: CASREGLRGQETQYF
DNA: TGTGCCAGCAGGGAAGGACTGAGGGGACAAGAGACCCAGTACTTC

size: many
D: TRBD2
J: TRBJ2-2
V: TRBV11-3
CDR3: CASSLSLPGGMNTGELFF
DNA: TGTGCCAGCAGCTTATCCCTCCCGGGGGGAATGAACACCGGGGAGCTGTTTTTT

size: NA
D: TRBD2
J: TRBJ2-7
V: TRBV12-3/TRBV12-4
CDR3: CASSTAGLAYYEQYF
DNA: TGTGCCAGCAGCACAGCCGGACTAGCGTACTACGAGCAGTACTTC

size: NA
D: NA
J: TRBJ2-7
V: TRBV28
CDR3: CASLGGQYPYEQYF
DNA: TGTGCCAGCCTGGGGGGACAGTACCCCTACGAGCAGTACTTC